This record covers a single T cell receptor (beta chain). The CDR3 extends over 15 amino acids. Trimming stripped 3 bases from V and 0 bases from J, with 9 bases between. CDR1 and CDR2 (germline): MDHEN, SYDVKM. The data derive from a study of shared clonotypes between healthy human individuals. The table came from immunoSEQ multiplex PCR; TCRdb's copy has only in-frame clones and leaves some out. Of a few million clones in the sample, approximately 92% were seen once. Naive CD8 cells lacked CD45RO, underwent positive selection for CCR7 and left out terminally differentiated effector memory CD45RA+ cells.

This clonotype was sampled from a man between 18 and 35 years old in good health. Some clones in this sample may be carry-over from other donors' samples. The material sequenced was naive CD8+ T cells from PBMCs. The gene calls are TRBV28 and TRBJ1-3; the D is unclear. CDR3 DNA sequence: TGTGCCAGCAGTTTCTGGCACCTCTCTGGAAACACCATATATTTT. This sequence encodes CASSFWHLSGNTIYF.